This record concerns one T cell receptor (beta chain) sequence. Its antigen remains unknown. CDR3 length: 13 amino acids. V was pared by 7 bases and J by 4 bases, with 13 bases between. Germline V gene data show CDR1 as MDHEN and CDR2 as SYDVKM. The entry originates in a study of shared clonotypes between healthy human individuals. TCRdb's copy holds only in-frame clones and misses some; the assay was immunoSEQ multiplex PCR. The sample lists more than 150,000 clones; about 68% were seen once. Notes on the study in general: The expectation was that sequencing depth would affect clonotype sharing among donors. Between a handful of donors, naive CD4 clonotypes were shared at a level of about 5%. Since donors were few, the genetic and exposure-history diversity represented was limited.

This chain uses TRBV28 with TRBJ1-2; D is possibly TRBD1 (6 bases). This receptor was taken from a man in his thirties or forties in good health. Sequenced input: memory CD4+ T cells sorted from blood. Subset: CD45RA-negative fraction. Here the CDR3 reads CASTTGTLYGYTF. CDR3 nucleotide sequence: TGTGCCAGCACAACAGGGACCCTCTATGGCTACACCTTC.